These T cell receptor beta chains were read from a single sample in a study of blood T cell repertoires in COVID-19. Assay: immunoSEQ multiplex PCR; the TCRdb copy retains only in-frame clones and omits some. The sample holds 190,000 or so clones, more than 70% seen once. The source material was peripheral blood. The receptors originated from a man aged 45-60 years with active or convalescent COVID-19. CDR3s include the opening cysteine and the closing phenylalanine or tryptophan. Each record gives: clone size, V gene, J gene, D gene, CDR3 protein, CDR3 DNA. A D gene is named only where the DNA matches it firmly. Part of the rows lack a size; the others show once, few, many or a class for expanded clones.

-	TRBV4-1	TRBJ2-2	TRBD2	CASSQRLAFNTGELFF	TGCGCCAGCAGCCAGAGACTAGCCTTCAACACCGGGGAGCTGTTTTTT
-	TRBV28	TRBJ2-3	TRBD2	CASRLRRLADSTDTQYF	TGTGCCAGCAGACTCCGACGACTAGCGGACTCCACAGATACGCAGTATTTT
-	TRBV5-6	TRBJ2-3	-	CASSPRQGMADTQYF	TGTGCCAGCAGCCCTCGGCAGGGGATGGCAGATACGCAGTATTTT
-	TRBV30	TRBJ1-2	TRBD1	CAWSVLRGNGYTF	TGTGCCTGGAGTGTACTCAGGGGGAATGGCTACACCTTC
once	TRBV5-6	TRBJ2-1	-	CVSSSGGYNEQFF	TGTGTCAGCAGCTCCGGAGGCTACAATGAGCAGTTCTTC
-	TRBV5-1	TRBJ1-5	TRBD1	CASSPEGAQPQHF	TGCGCCAGCAGCCCGGAGGGGGCTCAGCCCCAGCATTTT
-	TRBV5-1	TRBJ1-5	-	CASSLGGGQPQHF	TGCGCCAGCAGCTTGGGAGGGGGTCAGCCCCAGCATTTT
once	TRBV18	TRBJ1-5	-	CASSPSTGWDQPQHF	TGTGCCAGCTCACCATCAACAGGGTGGGATCAGCCCCAGCATTTT
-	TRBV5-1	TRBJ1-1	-	CASSSDRRYTEAFF	TGCGCCAGCAGCTCCGACAGACGCTACACTGAAGCTTTCTTT
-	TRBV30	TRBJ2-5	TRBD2	CAWSRGTSGGETQYF	TGTGCCTGGAGCCGAGGGACTAGCGGGGGAGAGACCCAGTACTTC
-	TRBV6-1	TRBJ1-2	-	CASSEAGRSGYYGYTF	TGTGCCAGCAGTGAAGCAGGGAGGAGTGGATACTATGGCTACACCTTC
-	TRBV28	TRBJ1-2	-	CAIEERAYGYTF	TGTGCCATAGAAGAGCGCGCCTATGGCTACACCTTC
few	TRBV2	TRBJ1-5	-	CASSVGHNSNQPQHF	TGTGCCAGCAGTGTAGGACACAATAGCAATCAGCCCCAGCATTTT
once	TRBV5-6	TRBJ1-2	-	CASSFPAGGYTF	TGTGCCAGCAGCTTTCCCGCGGGGGGCTACACCTTC
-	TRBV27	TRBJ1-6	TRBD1	CASSLRQGTSSYNSPLHF	TGTGCCAGCAGCCTCCGACAGGGGACGTCCTCCTATAATTCACCCCTCCACTTT
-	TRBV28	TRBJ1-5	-	CASRLLGNQPQHF	TGTGCCAGCCGTCTTCTCGGGAATCAGCCCCAGCATTTT
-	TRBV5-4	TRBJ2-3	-	CASSLAGLTDTQYF	TGTGCCAGCAGCTTGGCCGGTCTTACAGATACGCAGTATTTT
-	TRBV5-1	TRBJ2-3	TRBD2	CASSSGLAGGRQNTDTQYF	TGCGCCAGCAGCTCGGGACTAGCGGGGGGGCGCCAGAACACAGATACGCAGTATTTT
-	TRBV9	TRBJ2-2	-	CASSVGRLNTGELFF	TGTGCCAGCAGCGTAGGACGACTGAACACCGGGGAGCTGTTTTTT
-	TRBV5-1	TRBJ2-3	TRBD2	CASSFREGRLDTQYF	TGCGCCAGCAGCTTCAGGGAGGGGAGGCTAGATACGCAGTATTTT
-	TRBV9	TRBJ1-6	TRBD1	CASSARQGPADSPLHF	TGTGCCAGCAGCGCGAGACAGGGGCCCGCGGATTCACCCCTCCACTTT
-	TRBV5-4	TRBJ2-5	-	CASSLANAGETQYF	TGTGCCAGCAGCTTGGCCAATGCGGGGGAGACCCAGTACTTC
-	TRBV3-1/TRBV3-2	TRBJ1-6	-	CASSLTLRTVDNSPLHF	TGTGCCAGCAGCCTCACATTAAGGACAGTTGATAATTCACCCCTCCACTTT
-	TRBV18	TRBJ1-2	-	CASSPGSDYGYTF	TGTGCCAGCTCCCCCGGGAGCGACTATGGCTACACCTTC
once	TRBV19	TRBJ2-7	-	CASKRQPKSSYEQYF	TGTGCCAGTAAGCGACAGCCCAAGAGCTCCTACGAGCAGTACTTC
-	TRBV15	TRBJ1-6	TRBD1	CATSRDLLGGGADNSPLHF	TGTGCCACCAGCAGAGATCTCTTAGGAGGGGGCGCCGATAATTCACCCCTCCACTTT
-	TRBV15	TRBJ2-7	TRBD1	CATSRGGTGGDEQYF	TGTGCCACCAGCAGAGGCGGGACAGGGGGGGACGAGCAGTACTTC
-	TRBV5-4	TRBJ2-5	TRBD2	CASSLYTSGETQYF	TGTGCCAGCAGCTTGTATACTAGCGGTGAGACCCAGTACTTC
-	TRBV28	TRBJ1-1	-	CASSLPSKAFF	TGTGCCAGCAGTCTCCCGAGTAAAGCTTTCTTT
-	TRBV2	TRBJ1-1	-	CASSVNREGSAFF	TGTGCCAGCAGTGTAAACAGGGAAGGTTCGGCTTTCTTT
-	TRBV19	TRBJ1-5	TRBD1	CASSLGTGDQPQHF	TGTGCCAGTAGTCTTGGGACAGGGGATCAGCCCCAGCATTTT
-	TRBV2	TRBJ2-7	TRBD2	CASSTSGEQYF	TGTGCCAGCAGCACTAGCGGCGAGCAGTACTTC
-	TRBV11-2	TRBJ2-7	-	CASSFGTSGEQYF	TGTGCCAGCAGCTTTGGTACCTCGGGGGAGCAGTACTTC
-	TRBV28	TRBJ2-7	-	CASSRLGASYEQYF	TGTGCCAGCAGTAGGCTGGGGGCCTCCTACGAGCAGTACTTC
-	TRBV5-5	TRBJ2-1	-	CASSLAARGRDYNEQFF	TGTGCCAGCAGCTTGGCCGCAAGGGGGAGGGATTACAATGAGCAGTTCTTC
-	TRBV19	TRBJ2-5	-	CASSSQGRETQYF	TGTGCCAGTAGTTCGCAGGGAAGAGAGACCCAGTACTTC
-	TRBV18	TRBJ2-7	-	CASSSRTAWTSYEQYF	TGTGCCAGCTCATCCCGGACAGCCTGGACCTCCTACGAGCAGTACTTC
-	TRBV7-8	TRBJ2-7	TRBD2	CASSLVPGGPGLAYEQYF	TGTGCCAGCAGCTTAGTACCGGGAGGGCCGGGTCTCGCATACGAGCAGTACTTC
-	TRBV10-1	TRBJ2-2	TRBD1	CASGRKAGGTNTGELFF	TGCGCCAGCGGGCGGAAGGCAGGGGGCACGAACACCGGGGAGCTGTTTTTT
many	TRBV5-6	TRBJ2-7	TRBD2	CASSLAARLASSPYEQYF	TGTGCCAGCAGCTTGGCCGCGAGACTAGCGAGTTCTCCCTACGAGCAGTACTTC
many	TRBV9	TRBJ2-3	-	CASSVGSSKYTQYF	TGTGCCAGCAGCGTAGGTTCTAGCAAGTATACGCAGTATTTT
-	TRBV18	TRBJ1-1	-	CASSPLSGDTEAFF	TGTGCCAGCTCACCCCTTTCGGGGGACACTGAAGCTTTCTTT
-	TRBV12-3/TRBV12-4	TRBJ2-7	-	CASSLGLGEQYF	TGTGCCAGCAGCCTAGGACTGGGCGAGCAGTACTTC
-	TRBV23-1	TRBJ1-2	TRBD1	CASREGQGASGYTF	TGCGCCAGCAGGGAGGGGCAGGGGGCATCTGGCTACACCTTC
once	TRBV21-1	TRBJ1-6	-	CASTPPGGGNSPLHF	TGTGCCAGCACCCCCCCGGGGGGCGGTAATTCACCCCTCCACTTT
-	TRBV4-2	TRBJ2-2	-	CASSQHRDSNTGELFF	TGTGCCAGCAGCCAGCACCGGGACTCAAACACCGGGGAGCTGTTTTTT
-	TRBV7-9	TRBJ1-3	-	CASSPRQLSGNTIYF	TGTGCCAGCAGCCCTAGACAGCTCTCTGGAAACACCATATATTTT
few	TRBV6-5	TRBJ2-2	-	CASSYSTRTGELFF	TGTGCCAGCAGCTATTCGACTAGGACCGGGGAGCTGTTTTTT
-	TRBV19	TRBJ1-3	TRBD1	CASTITGANTIYF	TGTGCCAGTACCATAACAGGGGCGAACACCATATATTTT
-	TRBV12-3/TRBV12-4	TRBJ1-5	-	CASSPGVWQPQHF	TGTGCCAGCAGTCCCGGGGTGTGGCAGCCCCAGCATTTT
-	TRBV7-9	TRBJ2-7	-	CASSLAGQAIYEQYF	TGTGCCAGCAGCTTAGCGGGGCAGGCCATTTACGAGCAGTACTTC
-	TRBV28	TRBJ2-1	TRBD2	CASSLTGGAYNEQFF	TGTGCCAGCAGTTTAACGGGAGGGGCCTACAATGAGCAGTTCTTC
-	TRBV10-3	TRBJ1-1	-	CAISGGGTRALSTEAFF	TGTGCCATCAGTGGGGGAGGGACCAGGGCCTTGAGCACTGAAGCTTTCTTT
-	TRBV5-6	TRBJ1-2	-	CASSPYGGSIGYTF	TGTGCCAGCAGCCCGTACGGGGGATCGATCGGCTACACCTTC
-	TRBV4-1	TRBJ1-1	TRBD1	CASSQQGFTEAFF	TGCGCCAGCAGTCAACAGGGGTTTACTGAAGCTTTCTTT
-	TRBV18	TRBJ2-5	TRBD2	CASSSLAGTSGWETQYF	TGTGCCAGCTCATCGCTGGCCGGGACTAGCGGATGGGAGACCCAGTACTTC
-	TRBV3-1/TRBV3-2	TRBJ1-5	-	CASSFRTGQGPQHF	TGTGCCAGCAGCTTTCGGACGGGCCAGGGGCCCCAGCATTTT
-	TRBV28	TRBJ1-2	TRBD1	CASSLSGGQVDGYTF	TGTGCCAGCAGTTTATCTGGGGGACAGGTAGACGGCTACACCTTC
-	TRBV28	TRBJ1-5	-	CASSFLQGSRHF	TGTGCCAGCAGTTTTCTGCAGGGGAGCCGGCATTTT
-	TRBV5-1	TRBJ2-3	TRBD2	CASSNSGGPAQDTQYF	TGCGCCAGCAGCAATAGCGGGGGCCCCGCTCAAGATACGCAGTATTTT